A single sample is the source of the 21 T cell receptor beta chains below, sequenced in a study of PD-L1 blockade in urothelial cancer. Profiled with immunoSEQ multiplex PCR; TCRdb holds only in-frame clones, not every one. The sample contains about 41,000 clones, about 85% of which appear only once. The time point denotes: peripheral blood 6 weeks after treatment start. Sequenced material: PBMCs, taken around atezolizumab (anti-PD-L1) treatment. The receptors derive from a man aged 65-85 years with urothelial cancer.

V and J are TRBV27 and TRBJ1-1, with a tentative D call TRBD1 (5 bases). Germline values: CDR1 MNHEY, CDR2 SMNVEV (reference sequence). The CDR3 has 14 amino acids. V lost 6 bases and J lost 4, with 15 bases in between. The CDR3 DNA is TGTGCCAGCAGACAGGACCGGGGGAGCACTGAAGCTTTCTTT. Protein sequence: CASRQDRGSTEAFF.

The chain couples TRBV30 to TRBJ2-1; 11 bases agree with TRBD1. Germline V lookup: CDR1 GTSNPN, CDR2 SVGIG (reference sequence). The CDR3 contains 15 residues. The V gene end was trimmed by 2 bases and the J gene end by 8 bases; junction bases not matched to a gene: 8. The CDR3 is CAWSTGTGGFYEQFF. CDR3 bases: TGTGCCTGGAGTACCGGGACAGGGGGATTCTATGAGCAGTTCTTC.

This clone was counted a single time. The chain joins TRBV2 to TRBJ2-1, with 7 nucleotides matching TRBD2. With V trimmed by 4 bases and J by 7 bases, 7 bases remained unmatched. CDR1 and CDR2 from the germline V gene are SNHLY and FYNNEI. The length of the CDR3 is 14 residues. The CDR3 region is CASSALAVRNEQFF. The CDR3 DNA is TGTGCCAGCAGTGCTCTAGCGGTTAGAAATGAGCAGTTCTTC.

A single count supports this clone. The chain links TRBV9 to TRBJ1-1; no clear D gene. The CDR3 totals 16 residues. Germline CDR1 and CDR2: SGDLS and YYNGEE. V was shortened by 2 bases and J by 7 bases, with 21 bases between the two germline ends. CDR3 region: CASSVAAAFNSLEAFF. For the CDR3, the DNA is TGTGCCAGCAGCGTCGCGGCAGCTTTTAATTCCCTTGAAGCTTTCTTT.

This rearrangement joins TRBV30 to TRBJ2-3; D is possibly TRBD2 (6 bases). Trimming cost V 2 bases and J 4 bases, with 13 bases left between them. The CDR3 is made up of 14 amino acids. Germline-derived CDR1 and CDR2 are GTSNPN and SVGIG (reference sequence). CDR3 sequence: CAWSSTSWADTQYF. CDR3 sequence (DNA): TGTGCCTGGAGTTCGACTAGTTGGGCAGATACGCAGTATTTT. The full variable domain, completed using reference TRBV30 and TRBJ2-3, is SQTIHQWPATLVQPVGSPLSLECTVEGTSNPNLYWYRQAAGRGLQLLFYSVGIGQISSEVPQNLSASRPQDRQFILSSKKLLLSDSGFYLCAWSSTSWADTQYFGPGTRLTVL.

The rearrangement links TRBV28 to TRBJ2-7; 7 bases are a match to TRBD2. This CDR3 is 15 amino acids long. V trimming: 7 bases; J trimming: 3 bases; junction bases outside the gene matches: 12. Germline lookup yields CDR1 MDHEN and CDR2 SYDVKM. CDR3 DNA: TGTGCCAGCAACTTCGGCGGGAGAGGTATCTACGAGCAGTACTTC. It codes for CASNFGGRGIYEQYF.

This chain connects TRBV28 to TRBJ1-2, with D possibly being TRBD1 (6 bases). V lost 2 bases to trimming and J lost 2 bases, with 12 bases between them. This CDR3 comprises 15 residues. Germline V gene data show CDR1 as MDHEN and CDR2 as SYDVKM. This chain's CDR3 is CASSLGWGPNYGYTF. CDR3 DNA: TGTGCCAGCAGTTTAGGCTGGGGGCCAAACTATGGCTACACCTTC.

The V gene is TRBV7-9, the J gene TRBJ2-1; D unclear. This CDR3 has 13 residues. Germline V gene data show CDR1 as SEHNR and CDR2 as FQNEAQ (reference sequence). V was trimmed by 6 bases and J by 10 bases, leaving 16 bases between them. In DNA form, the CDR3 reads TGTGCCAGCAGTCCTGCTTCTACCTACGAGCAGTTCTTC. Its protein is CASSPASTYEQFF.

This chain's CDR3 is CASGPGGPVDTQYF. The CDR3 bases are TGTGCCAGCGGACCGGGAGGGCCGGTAGATACGCAGTATTTT. This chain connects TRBV5-4 to TRBJ2-3; 8 nucleotides agree with TRBD2. Germline V gives CDR1 SGHNT, CDR2 YYREEE (reference sequence). V shed 7 bases and J 5 bases; nucleotides not matched to a gene: 9. The CDR3 loop spans 14 amino acids.

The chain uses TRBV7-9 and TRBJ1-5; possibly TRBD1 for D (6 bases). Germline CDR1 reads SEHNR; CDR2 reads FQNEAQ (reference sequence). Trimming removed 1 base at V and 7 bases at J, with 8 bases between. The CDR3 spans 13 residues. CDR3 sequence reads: CASSLEGQQPQHF. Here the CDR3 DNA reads TGTGCCAGCAGCTTAGAGGGACAACAGCCCCAGCATTTT. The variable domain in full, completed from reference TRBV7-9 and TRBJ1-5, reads DTGVSQNPRHKITKRGQNVTFRCDPISEHNRLYWYRQTLGQGPEFLTYFQNEAQLEKSRLLSDRFSAERPKGSFSTLEIQRTEQGDSAMYLCASSLEGQQPQHFGDGTRLSIL.

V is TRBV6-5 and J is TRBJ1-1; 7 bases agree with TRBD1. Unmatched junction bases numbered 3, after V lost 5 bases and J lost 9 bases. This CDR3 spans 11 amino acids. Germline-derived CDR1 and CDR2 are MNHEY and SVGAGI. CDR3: CASSTGAKAFF. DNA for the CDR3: TGTGCCAGCAGTACAGGGGCTAAAGCTTTCTTT.

CDR3 DNA sequence: TGTGCCAGCAGCTTAGTAGCGGGAGGGCCCCAAGAGACCCAGTACTTC. It specifies CASSLVAGGPQETQYF. The chain uses TRBV7-2 and TRBJ2-5; 11 nucleotides agree with TRBD2. V lost 1 base to trimming and J lost 1 base; unmatched junction nucleotides: 2. Germline V lookup: CDR1 SGHTA, CDR2 FQGNSA. This CDR3 is 16 amino acids long.

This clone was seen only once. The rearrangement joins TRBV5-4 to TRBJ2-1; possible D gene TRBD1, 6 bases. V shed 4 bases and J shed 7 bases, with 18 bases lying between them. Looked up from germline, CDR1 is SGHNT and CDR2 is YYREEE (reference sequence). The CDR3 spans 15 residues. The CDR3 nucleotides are TGTGCCAGCAGCCCGGGACAACTTAGTATGAATGAGCAGTTCTTC. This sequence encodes CASSPGQLSMNEQFF.

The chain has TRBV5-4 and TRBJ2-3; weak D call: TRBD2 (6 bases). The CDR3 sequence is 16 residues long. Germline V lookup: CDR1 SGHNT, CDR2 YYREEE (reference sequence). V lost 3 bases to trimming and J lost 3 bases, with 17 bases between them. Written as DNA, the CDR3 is TGTGCCAGCAGCTCTCAATCGGGAGCAGGTACAGATACGCAGTATTTT. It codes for CASSSQSGAGTDTQYF.

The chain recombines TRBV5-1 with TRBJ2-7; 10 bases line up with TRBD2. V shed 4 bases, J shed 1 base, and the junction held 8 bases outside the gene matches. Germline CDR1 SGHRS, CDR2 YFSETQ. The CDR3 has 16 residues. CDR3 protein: CASSPLAGVRSYEQYF. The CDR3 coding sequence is TGCGCCAGCAGCCCGCTAGCGGGAGTAAGGTCCTACGAGCAGTACTTC.

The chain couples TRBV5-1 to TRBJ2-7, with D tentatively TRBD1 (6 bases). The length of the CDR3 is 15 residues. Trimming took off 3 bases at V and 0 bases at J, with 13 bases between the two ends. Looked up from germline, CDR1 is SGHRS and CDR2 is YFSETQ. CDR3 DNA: TGCGCCAGCAGCTCCACAGGGTCCGCCTCCTACGAGCAGTACTTC. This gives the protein CASSSTGSASYEQYF.

The CDR3 is CASSTPGRGEETQYF. Here the CDR3 DNA reads TGTGCCAGTAGTACCCCCGGGCGGGGCGAAGAGACCCAGTACTTC. This rearrangement joins TRBV19 to TRBJ2-5, with D perhaps matching TRBD2 (6 bases). With 4 bases removed from V and 3 bases from J, the gap between germline ends came to 15 bases. Germline CDR1 and CDR2: LNHDA and SQIVND (reference sequence). This CDR3 has 15 residues.

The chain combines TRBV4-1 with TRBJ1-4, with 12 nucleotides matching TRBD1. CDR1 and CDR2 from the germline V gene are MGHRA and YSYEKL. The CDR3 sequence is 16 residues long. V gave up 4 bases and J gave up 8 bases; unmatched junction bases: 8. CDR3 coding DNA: TGCGCCAGCAGCCCGCCGGGACAGGGGGCAAGGGAAAAACTGTTTTTT. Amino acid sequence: CASSPPGQGAREKLFF.

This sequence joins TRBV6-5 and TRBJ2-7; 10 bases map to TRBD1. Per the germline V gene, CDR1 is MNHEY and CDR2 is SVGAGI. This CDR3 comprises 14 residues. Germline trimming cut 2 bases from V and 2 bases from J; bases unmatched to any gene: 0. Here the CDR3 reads CASSYDRGPYEQYF. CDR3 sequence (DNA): TGTGCCAGCAGTTACGACAGGGGGCCCTACGAGCAGTACTTC.

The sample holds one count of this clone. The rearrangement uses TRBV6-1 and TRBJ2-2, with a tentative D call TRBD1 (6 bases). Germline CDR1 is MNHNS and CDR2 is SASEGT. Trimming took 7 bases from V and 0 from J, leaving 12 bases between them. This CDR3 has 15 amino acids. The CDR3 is CASTRGRTNTGELFF. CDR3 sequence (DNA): TGTGCCAGCACCAGGGGCAGGACGAACACCGGGGAGCTGTTTTTT.

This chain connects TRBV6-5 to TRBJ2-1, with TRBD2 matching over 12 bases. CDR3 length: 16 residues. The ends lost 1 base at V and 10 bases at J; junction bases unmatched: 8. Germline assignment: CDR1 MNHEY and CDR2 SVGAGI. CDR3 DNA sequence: TGTGCCAGCAGTTACTTGCGACTAGCGGGAGTTAACGAGCAGTTCTTC. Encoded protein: CASSYLRLAGVNEQFF.